This TCR beta chain was sequenced during a study of blood T cell repertoires in COVID-19. The overall study: Both acute and convalescent COVID-19 samples were obtained from the United States, Italy and Spain.

Source study methods: Quantification of nucleated cells was approximated via reference gene primer amplification. Repertoires were generated with immunoSEQ multiplex PCR, while TCRdb's copy carries only in-frame clones and drops some. The V and J calls and the clone size are those of that table, but D and trimming were determined from the DNA. This sample yields 200,000 to 300,000 clones, of which about 89% are seen a single time; roughly 3% belongs to the top ten. Researchers sorted participants into cohorts using their self-reported clinical history. The germline V and J ends were trimmed by 10 bases and 3 bases, with 13 bases remaining between them. In germline, CDR1 is SEHNR, CDR2 FQNEAQ (reference sequence). This CDR3 has 13 amino acids.

Material for sequencing was PBMCs or T cells enriched from blood (not recorded which). This chain connects TRBV7-9 to TRBJ2-1; TRBD2 is a possible D gene (5 bases). The source of this sequence is a woman under 30 who had recovered from COVID-19. The CDR3 protein is CATQSEGYNEQFF. The CDR3 nucleotides read TGTGCCACCCAGTCCGAGGGCTACAATGAGCAGTTCTTC.